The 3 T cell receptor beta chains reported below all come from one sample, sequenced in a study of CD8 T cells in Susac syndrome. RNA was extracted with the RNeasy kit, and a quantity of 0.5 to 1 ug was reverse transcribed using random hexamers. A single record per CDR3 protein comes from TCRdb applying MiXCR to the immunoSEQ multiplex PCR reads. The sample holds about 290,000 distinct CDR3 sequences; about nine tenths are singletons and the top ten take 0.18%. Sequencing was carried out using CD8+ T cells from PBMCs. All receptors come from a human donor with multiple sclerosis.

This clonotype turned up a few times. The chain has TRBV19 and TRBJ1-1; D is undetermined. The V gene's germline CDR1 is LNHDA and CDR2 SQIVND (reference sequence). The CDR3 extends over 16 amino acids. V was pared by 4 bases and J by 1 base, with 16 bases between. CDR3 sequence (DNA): TGTGCCAGTAGTACTCTTCAGCTAGATTCGAACACTGAAGCTTTCTTT. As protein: CASSTLQLDSNTEAFF.

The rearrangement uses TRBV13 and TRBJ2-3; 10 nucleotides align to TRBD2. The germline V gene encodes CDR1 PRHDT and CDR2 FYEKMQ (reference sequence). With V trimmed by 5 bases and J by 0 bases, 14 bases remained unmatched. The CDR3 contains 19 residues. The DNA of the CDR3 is TGTGCCAGCAGCACCCAGCGGGGGGGACGACTTACTAGCACAGATACGCAGTATTTT. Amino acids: CASSTQRGGRLTSTDTQYF.

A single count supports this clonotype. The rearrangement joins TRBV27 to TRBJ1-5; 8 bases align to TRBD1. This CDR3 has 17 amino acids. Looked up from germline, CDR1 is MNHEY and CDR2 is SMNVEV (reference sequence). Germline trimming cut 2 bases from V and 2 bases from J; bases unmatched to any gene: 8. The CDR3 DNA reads TGTGCCAGCAGTTTAACCCCCACGACAGGGGGCAATCAGCCCCAGCATTTT. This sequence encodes CASSLTPTTGGNQPQHF.